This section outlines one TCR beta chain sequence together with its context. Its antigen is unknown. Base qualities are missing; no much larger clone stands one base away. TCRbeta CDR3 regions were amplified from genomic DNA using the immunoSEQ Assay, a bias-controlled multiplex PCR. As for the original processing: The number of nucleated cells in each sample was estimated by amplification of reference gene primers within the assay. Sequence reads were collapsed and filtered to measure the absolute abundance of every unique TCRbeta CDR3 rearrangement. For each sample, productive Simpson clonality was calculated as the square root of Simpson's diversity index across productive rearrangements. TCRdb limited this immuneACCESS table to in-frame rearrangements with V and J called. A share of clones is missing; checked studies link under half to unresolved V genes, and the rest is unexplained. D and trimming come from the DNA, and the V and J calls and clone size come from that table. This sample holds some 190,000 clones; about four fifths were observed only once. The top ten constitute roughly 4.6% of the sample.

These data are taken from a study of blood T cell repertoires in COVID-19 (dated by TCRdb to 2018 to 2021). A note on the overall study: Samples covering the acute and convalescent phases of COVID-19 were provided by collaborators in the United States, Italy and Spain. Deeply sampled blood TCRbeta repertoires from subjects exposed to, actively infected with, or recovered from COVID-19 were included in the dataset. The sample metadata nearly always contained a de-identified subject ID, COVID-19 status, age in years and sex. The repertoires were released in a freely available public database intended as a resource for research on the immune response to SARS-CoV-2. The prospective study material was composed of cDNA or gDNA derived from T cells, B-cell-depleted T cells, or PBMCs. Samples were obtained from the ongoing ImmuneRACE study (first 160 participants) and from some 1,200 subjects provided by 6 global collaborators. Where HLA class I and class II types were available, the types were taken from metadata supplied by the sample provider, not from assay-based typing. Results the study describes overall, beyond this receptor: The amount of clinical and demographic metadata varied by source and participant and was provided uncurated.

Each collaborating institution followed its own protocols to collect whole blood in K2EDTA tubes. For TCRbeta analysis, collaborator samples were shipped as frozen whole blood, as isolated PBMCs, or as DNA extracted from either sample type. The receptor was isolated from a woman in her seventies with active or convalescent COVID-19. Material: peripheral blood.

CDR3 sequence: CASSLRTDTQYF. Read as DNA, the sequence is TGTGCCAGCAGCTTGCGGACAGATACGCAGTATTTT. The rearranged segments are TRBV7-2 and TRBJ2-3, with the D gene too uncertain to name. The germline V gene yields SGHTA for CDR1 and FQGNSA for CDR2. The CDR3, cysteine through phenylalanine, is 12 amino acids long. Only the CDR3 part of the read is kept: 36 bases, read in frame from the first base. Between the V and J ends, shortened by 3 bases and 3 bases respectively, the junction contains 4 bases.